The rows below give T cell receptor beta chains drawn from one sample of a study of blood T cell repertoires in COVID-19. The assay was immunoSEQ multiplex PCR, and TCRdb's table has in-frame clones only and misses some. Among about 150,000 clones listed, 65% to 90% were seen once. Specimen: peripheral blood. All receptors come from an older woman with COVID-19, enrolled during active disease. Both conserved end residues are trimmed from each CDR3.

V gene	J gene	CDR3 protein
TRBV5-1	TRBJ1-6	ASSLGRSYNSPLH
TRBV6-4	TRBJ1-1	ASSDSSFGTEAF
TRBV7-2	TRBJ1-2	ASSIKGPQGYT
TRBV11-2	TRBJ1-1	ASSLWTGTTNTEAF
TRBV30	TRBJ2-3	AWSGSGVGDTQY
TRBV20-1	TRBJ1-1	SLRGYTEAF
TRBV5-4	TRBJ1-1	ASSPGMMNTEAF
TRBV6-6	TRBJ2-7	ASSYGLAGSYEQY
TRBV5-1	TRBJ1-3	ASSPTGILRGNTIY
TRBV5-6	TRBJ1-3	ASSPRGYRGPGNTIY
TRBV7-9	TRBJ1-3	ASSETVRSGNTIY
TRBV2	TRBJ1-6	ASTTRQGAYNSPLH
TRBV3-1/TRBV3-2	TRBJ1-3	ASSPSSAVNTIY
TRBV11-1	TRBJ2-5	ASNAGTSGRQETQY
TRBV6-5	TRBJ1-5	ASRPGGQPQH
TRBV7-8	TRBJ1-2	ASSLVGRGGNYGYT